These 27 T cell receptor beta chains share one sample of origin, sequenced in a study of beta chain features in type 1 diabetes (dated by TCRdb to between 2018 and 2020). Here is what the overall study found, with its caveats: Type 1 diabetes patients showed a moderate but significant shortening of TCRB CDR3 length in all four CD4+ subsets.

Library preparation employed the immunoSEQ multiplex PCR assay. All of the isolated RNA was reverse transcribed with the High Capacity cDNA Reverse Transcription Kit, so expressed TCRB transcripts were sequenced. TCRdb provides this immuneACCESS table in a form limited to in-frame rearrangements. Some clones are lacking; in checked studies, under half of them reflect an unresolved V gene, and why the rest are absent is not known. This sample is represented by some 270,000 clones; approximately 10% of them were singletons. In total, the top ten clones hold roughly 0.017% of the sample. These receptors have no known antigen. Sequenced material: naive CD4+ T cells from blood. According to the study, the label for this sample's cell subset or site signals: true naive CD4+ T cells. Receptors originate from a young man with type 1 diabetes.

V and J are TRBV7-9 and TRBJ1-3; D is unclear. The CDR3 runs 14 residues. In germline, CDR1 is SEHNR, CDR2 FQNEAQ (reference sequence). Trimming left V 5 bases short and J 0 bases short, with 8 bases between. CDR3 in amino acids: CASSQTGSGNTIYF. The DNA of the CDR3 is TGTGCCAGCAGCCAGACGGGCTCTGGAAACACCATATATTTT. The full variable domain, rest sourced from reference TRBV7-9 and TRBJ1-3, is DTGVSQNPRHKITKRGQNVTFRCDPISEHNRLYWYRQTLGQGPEFLTYFQNEAQLEKSRLLSDRFSAERPKGSFSTLEIQRTEQGDSAMYLCASSQTGSGNTIYFGEGSWLTVV.

This clone was detected only a few times. The chain recombines TRBV6-6 with TRBJ1-5, with TRBD1 as a possible D gene (6 bases). The CDR3 is made up of 15 amino acids. The germline gives CDR1 MNHNY, CDR2 SVGAGI (reference sequence). Deletions cut 6 bases from V and 2 bases from J, with 14 bases between. The CDR3 DNA reads as TGTGCCAGCAGCTACGCCCGACAGGGCAATCAGCCCCAGCATTTT. Amino acid sequence: CASSYARQGNQPQHF.

The chain is built from TRBV9 and TRBJ1-4; D is undetermined. This CDR3 contains 13 residues. Germline V gene sequence: CDR1 SGDLS, CDR2 YYNGEE. With 0 bases removed from V and 8 bases from J, the gap between germline ends came to 8 bases. CDR3 bases: TGTGCCAGCAGCGTAGGCAGTGGCGAAAAACTGTTTTTT. Protein product: CASSVGSGEKLFF.

This clone was seen a few times. The chain recombines TRBV5-4 with TRBJ2-2; D ambiguous. This CDR3 comprises 13 residues. V lost 0 bases to trimming and J lost 7 bases, with 7 bases between them. Germline values: CDR1 SGHNT, CDR2 YYREEE (reference sequence). CDR3 loop: CASSLAGGGELFF. The CDR3 DNA reads TGTGCCAGCAGCTTGGCGGGTGGCGGGGAGCTGTTTTTT.

This clone was detected many times. CDR3 sequence (DNA): TGCAGCGTTGAAGATCCAGGGGGAGTGGACATTCAGTACTTC. It translates to CSVEDPGGVDIQYF. V usage is TRBV29-1 and J usage is TRBJ2-4, with 7 bases lining up with TRBD1. J gave up 8 bases and V 0 bases, and 7 bases lay outside the gene matches. This CDR3 spans 14 amino acids. Germline loops: CDR1 SQVTM, CDR2 ANQGSEA.

The V call is TRBV7-9, the J call TRBJ2-7; D is perhaps TRBD2 (6 bases). The germline gives CDR1 SEHNR, CDR2 FQNEAQ (reference sequence). Trimming removed 1 base from V and 4 bases from J, with 8 bases in between. CDR3 length: 13 amino acids. CDR3 residues: CASSLGLAYEQYF. The CDR3 nucleotides read TGTGCCAGCAGCTTAGGGCTAGCGTACGAGCAGTACTTC.

V usage is TRBV5-4 and J usage is TRBJ1-2; D gene uncertain. Germline values: CDR1 SGHNT, CDR2 YYREEE (reference sequence). Trimming removed 0 bases from V and 4 bases from J, with 13 bases in between. This CDR3 spans 15 amino acids. CDR3 sequence (DNA): TGTGCCAGCAGCTTGGCTTTATCAGGTTTCTATGGCTACACCTTC. Residues: CASSLALSGFYGYTF.

The V and J genes are TRBV4-3 and TRBJ2-1; D unclear. Trimming left V 0 bases short and J 1 base short, with 13 bases between. The CDR3 loop spans 17 amino acids. Per germline, CDR1 LGHNA and CDR2 YSLEER. This CDR3 is CASSQENLGRSYNEQFF. DNA for the CDR3: TGCGCCAGCAGCCAAGAAAACCTAGGTCGGTCCTACAATGAGCAGTTCTTC.

This rearrangement joins TRBV2 to TRBJ2-7; D gene uncertain. CDR3 length: 12 amino acids. Germline V CDR1 and CDR2: SNHLY, FYNNEI. Trimming pared 8 bases from V and 6 bases from J, leaving 14 bases between. This chain's CDR3 is CASGSPGTEQYF. CDR3 DNA: TGTGCCAGCGGTTCCCCAGGTACCGAGCAGTACTTC.

In regard to this clone: The sample carries other DNA sequences with the same CDR3. This chain uses TRBV15 with TRBJ2-5; no reliable D call. CDR1 is LNHNV, CDR2 YYDKDF, per germline (reference sequence). V was clipped by 0 bases and J by 1 base, with 9 bases between them. The CDR3 is 15 amino acids. The CDR3 reads CATSRDRTVQETQYF. As DNA, the CDR3 is TGTGCCACCAGCAGAGATCGTACAGTCCAAGAGACCCAGTACTTC.

The rearrangement links TRBV4-2 to TRBJ2-7, with 7 bases aligning to TRBD2. V lost 1 base and J lost 3; bases outside the gene matches: 9. The CDR3 contains 16 residues. Germline lookup yields CDR1 LGHNA and CDR2 YNFKEQ. The CDR3, as DNA: TGTGCCAGCAGCCAAGGTAGGCTAGCGGAGTACTACGAGCAGTACTTC. This sequence encodes CASSQGRLAEYYEQYF.

This clone was detected only a few times. J is TRBJ2-3 and V is TRBV10-3; 7 nucleotides line up with TRBD2. Germline-derived CDR1 and CDR2 are ENHRY and SYGVKD. The trim removed 2 bases at V and 10 bases at J, leaving 18 bases unmatched. This CDR3 has 17 amino acids. The DNA of the CDR3 is TGTGCCATCAGTGAGGCGAGAACTCGGACTAGAGTTGAGGCGCAGTATTTT. The encoded protein is CAISEARTRTRVEAQYF.

This clone was observed a few times. The chain links TRBV2 to TRBJ2-5; TRBD2 matches 7 bases. V shed 3 bases, J shed 1 base, and the junction held 2 bases outside the gene matches. Per the germline V gene, CDR1 is SNHLY and CDR2 is FYNNEI. The length of the CDR3 is 14 residues. The CDR3 loop is CASSEGLLQETQYF. In nucleotides, the CDR3 is TGTGCCAGCAGTGAGGGACTACTCCAAGAGACCCAGTACTTC.

The chain employs TRBV28 and TRBJ1-2; tentatively, D is TRBD1 (5 bases). The CDR3 covers 17 residues. The V gene lost 5 bases and the J gene lost 5 bases, with 24 bases spanning the gap. Germline assignment: CDR1 MDHEN and CDR2 SYDVKM. The CDR3 loop is CASSPGAVGFVVYGYTF. The CDR3 DNA follows: TGTGCCAGCAGTCCTGGGGCCGTTGGGTTCGTCGTTTATGGCTACACCTTC.

The J gene is TRBJ2-2, the V gene TRBV28, with unresolved D. Germline lookup yields CDR1 MDHEN and CDR2 SYDVKM. V gave up 5 bases and J gave up 4 bases, with 5 bases separating them. This CDR3 has 12 amino acids. CDR3 nucleotides: TGTGCCAGCAGTCCCATCACCGGGGAGCTGTTTTTT. It codes for CASSPITGELFF. The full variable domain, its missing parts supplied by reference TRBV28 and TRBJ2-2, is DVKVTQSSRYLVKRTGEKVFLECVQDMDHENMFWYRQDPGLGLRLIYFSYDVKMKEKGDIPEGYSVSREKKERFSLILESASTNQTSMYLCASSPITGELFFGEGSRLTVL.

The genes are TRBV7-3 and TRBJ2-2; 8 nucleotides line up with TRBD1. The CDR3 totals 15 residues. Germline assignment: CDR1 SGHTA and CDR2 FQGTGA. V lost 6 bases and J lost 5; bases outside the gene matches: 8. The CDR3: CASSRDRGITGELFF. The CDR3 nucleotides are TGTGCCAGCAGTCGTGACAGGGGAATTACCGGGGAGCTGTTTTTT.

A few counts support this clone. This same CDR3 is encoded by further DNA sequences in the sample. The V call is TRBV4-2, the J call TRBJ2-5, with D uncertain. The V end lost 0 bases, the J end lost 5 bases, and 4 bases lay between the germline ends. Germline V lookup: CDR1 LGHNA, CDR2 YNFKEQ. This CDR3 contains 12 residues. The CDR3 DNA is TGTGCCAGCAGCCAAGACAGGGAGACCCAGTACTTC. It codes for CASSQDRETQYF.

This clone was picked up a small number of times. The chain employs TRBV9 and TRBJ2-3; D may be TRBD2 (5 bases). Per germline, CDR1 SGDLS and CDR2 YYNGEE. CDR3 length equals 14 residues. The germline V and J ends were trimmed by 4 bases and 2 bases, with 11 bases remaining between them. The CDR3 DNA reads as TGTGCCAGCAGCCCGACTACTGACACAGATACGCAGTATTTT. This encodes CASSPTTDTDTQYF.

This clone showed up just a few times. CDR3 nucleotides: TGTGCCAGCAGCCTCCGTAGCGGGGGGACCTACGAGCAGTACTTC. It codes for CASSLRSGGTYEQYF. The chain links TRBV7-3 to TRBJ2-7; 10 nucleotides match TRBD2. J was trimmed by 2 bases and V by 5 bases; bases with no gene match: 6. The CDR3 sequence is 15 residues long. Germline loops: CDR1 SGHTA, CDR2 FQGTGA.

This clone has more than one count but fewer than ten. The chain joins TRBV30 to TRBJ1-5, with D possibly matching TRBD1 (5 bases). This CDR3 spans 14 amino acids. V was clipped by 4 bases and J by 4 bases, with 14 bases between them. CDR1 and CDR2 from the germline V gene are GTSNPN and SVGIG (reference sequence). CDR3 in DNA: TGTGCCTGGAACCCGGGGGGATCGAATCAGCCCCAGCATTTT. It translates to CAWNPGGSNQPQHF. Full variable domain (rest looked up from reference TRBV30 and TRBJ1-5): SQTIHQWPATLVQPVGSPLSLECTVEGTSNPNLYWYRQAAGRGLQLLFYSVGIGQISSEVPQNLSASRPQDRQFILSSKKLLLSDSGFYLCAWNPGGSNQPQHFGDGTRLSIL.

The V and J genes are TRBV18 and TRBJ2-3, with D possibly TRBD1 on 5 matching bases. With 3 bases removed from V and 2 bases from J, the gap between germline ends came to 9 bases. Germline CDR1 and CDR2: KGHSH and LQKENI. The CDR3 runs to 14 residues. CDR3 loop: CASSPSTVTDTQYF. The CDR3 nucleotides are TGTGCCAGCTCACCTTCGACAGTCACAGATACGCAGTATTTT.

This clone was picked up a small number of times. J is TRBJ2-3 and V is TRBV18, with 11 bases lining up with TRBD2. CDR3 size: 18 residues. J was trimmed by 2 bases and V by 1 base; bases with no gene match: 8. Germline-derived CDR1 and CDR2 are KGHSH and LQKENI. CDR3 loop: CASSPQDLAGGVTDTQYF. In DNA, the CDR3 is TGTGCCAGCTCACCACAAGACCTAGCGGGGGGTGTCACAGATACGCAGTATTTT.

Only a few counts were recorded for this clone. The rearrangement joins TRBV19 to TRBJ2-1, with D perhaps TRBD2 (6 bases). Trimming pared 6 bases from V and 10 bases from J, leaving 19 bases between. CDR3 size: 14 residues. Germline assignment: CDR1 LNHDA and CDR2 SQIVND (reference sequence). CDR3 bases: TGTGCCAGTAGCCAAAGAGGTAGCGGCGGGGAGCAGTTCTTC. Its translation: CASSQRGSGGEQFF.

The V and J genes are TRBV30 and TRBJ2-5; possible D gene TRBD1, 5 bases. Trimming took 5 bases from V and 1 from J, leaving 11 bases between them. The CDR3 is 13 residues long. CDR1 GTSNPN and CDR2 SVGIG come from the germline V gene (reference sequence). CDR3 loop: CAWSRTTQETQYF. Here the CDR3 DNA reads TGTGCCTGGTCCCGGACAACCCAAGAGACCCAGTACTTC.

The gene calls are TRBV5-1 and TRBJ2-7; D might be TRBD1 (7 bases). This CDR3 has 17 residues. V was shortened by 2 bases and J by 0 bases, with 18 bases between the two germline ends. Germline-derived CDR1 and CDR2 are SGHRS and YFSETQ. The CDR3 here is CASSFNIQGGSSYEQYF. In DNA, the CDR3 is TGCGCCAGCAGCTTTAATATCCAGGGGGGAAGCTCCTACGAGCAGTACTTC.

The V and J genes are TRBV27 and TRBJ2-7, with 7 bases fitting TRBD1. The CDR3 length is 16 residues. Germline CDR1 MNHEY, CDR2 SMNVEV (reference sequence). V lost 7 bases, J lost 0 bases, and 12 bases stayed unmatched. The CDR3 region has the DNA TGTGCCAGCACCAGGGGGTCAGGCAGGGGCTCCTACGAGCAGTACTTC. This translates into CASTRGSGRGSYEQYF.

This chain connects TRBV18 to TRBJ2-7, with 9 bases identical to TRBD1. V lost 5 bases to trimming and J lost 4 bases; unmatched junction nucleotides: 6. There are 14 residues in the CDR3. Germline values: CDR1 KGHSH, CDR2 LQKENI. This CDR3 reads CASSTGTGLYEQYF. The CDR3 DNA is TGTGCCAGCTCAACCGGGACAGGGCTATACGAGCAGTACTTC.